This T cell receptor beta chain was identified in a study of CD8 T cells in ankylosing spondylitis. Study-wide results and caveats: Made up of eight or nine highly homologous variants, a TCR beta motif appeared characteristic of ankylosing spondylitis blood.

About this clonotype itself: Its antigen is as yet unknown.

This CDR3 is 14 amino acids long. Each CDR3 protein is one row after TCRdb ran MiXCR on the 5' RACE reads. The data contain 390,000 or so distinct CDR3 sequences, around 22% of them singletons. Sequencing used blood, either unsorted or a sorted T cell fraction (not recorded which). This clonotype was obtained from a male donor with ankylosing spondylitis. The chain has TRBV21-1 and TRBJ2-7; no check of the table's D call, TRBD1, against the DNA was made. TRBV21-1 is a known pseudogene. CDR3: CASSLTGGWNEQYF. The CDR3 nucleotides are TGTGCCAGCAGCCTAACAGGGGGCTGGAACGAGCAGTACTTC.